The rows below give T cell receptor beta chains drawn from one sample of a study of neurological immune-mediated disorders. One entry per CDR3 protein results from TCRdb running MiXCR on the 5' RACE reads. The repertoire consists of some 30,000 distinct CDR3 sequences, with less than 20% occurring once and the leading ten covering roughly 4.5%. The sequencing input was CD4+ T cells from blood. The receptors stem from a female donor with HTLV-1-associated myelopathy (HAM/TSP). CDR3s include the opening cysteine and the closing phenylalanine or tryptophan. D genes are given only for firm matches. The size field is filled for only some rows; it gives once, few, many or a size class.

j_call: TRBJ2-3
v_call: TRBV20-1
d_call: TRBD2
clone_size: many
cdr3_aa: CSARDSRASGRTDTQYF
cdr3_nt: TGCAGTGCTAGAGATTCCAGGGCGAGCGGGAGGACAGATACGCAGTATTTT

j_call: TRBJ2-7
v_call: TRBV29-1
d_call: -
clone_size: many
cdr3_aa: CSAVAPGRSYEQYF
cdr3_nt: TGCAGCGCTGTAGCGCCGGGGAGATCCTACGAGCAGTACTTC

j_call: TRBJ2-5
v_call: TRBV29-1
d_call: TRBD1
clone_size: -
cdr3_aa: CSVWTGGGETQYF
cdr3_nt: TGCAGCGTCTGGACAGGGGGTGGGGAGACCCAGTACTTC

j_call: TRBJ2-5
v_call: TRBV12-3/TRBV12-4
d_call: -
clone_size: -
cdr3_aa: CTSSLGKETQYF
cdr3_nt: TGTACCAGCAGTTTAGGGAAAGAGACACAGTACTTC

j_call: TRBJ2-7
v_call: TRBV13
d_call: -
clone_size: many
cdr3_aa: CASSFRQRSEQYF
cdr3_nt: TGTGCCAGCAGCTTTCGCCAGCGAAGCGAGCAGTACTTC

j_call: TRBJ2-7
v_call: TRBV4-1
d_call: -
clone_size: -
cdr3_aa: CASSFGGSGTYEQYF
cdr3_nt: TGCGCCAGCAGCTTTGGAGGCAGTGGAACCTACGAGCAGTACTTC

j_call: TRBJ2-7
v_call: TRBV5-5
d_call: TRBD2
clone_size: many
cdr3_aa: CASSWRVAGDRSYEQYF
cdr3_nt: TGTGCCAGCAGCTGGAGGGTAGCGGGGGACCGCTCCTACGAGCAGTACTTC

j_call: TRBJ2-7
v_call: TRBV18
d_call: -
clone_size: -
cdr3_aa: CASSVSLYRDPYEQYF
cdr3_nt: TGTGCCAGCTCCGTCAGCCTATACAGGGATCCCTACGAGCAGTACTTC

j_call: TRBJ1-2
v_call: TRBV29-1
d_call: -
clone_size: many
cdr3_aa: CSATGPTRSYGYTF
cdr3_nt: TGCAGCGCTACAGGGCCTACTCGGTCTTATGGCTACACCTTC

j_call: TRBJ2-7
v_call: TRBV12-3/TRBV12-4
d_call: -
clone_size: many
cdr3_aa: CASSLRIPHEQYF
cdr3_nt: TGTGCCAGCAGTTTGAGGATCCCCCACGAGCAGTACTTC

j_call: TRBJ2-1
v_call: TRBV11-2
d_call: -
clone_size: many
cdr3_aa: CASSSTTVLTYNEQFF
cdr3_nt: TGTGCCAGCAGCTCGACGACAGTCCTTACCTACAATGAGCAGTTCTTC

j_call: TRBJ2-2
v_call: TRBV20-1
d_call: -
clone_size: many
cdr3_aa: CSALQGNTGELFF
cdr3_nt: TGCAGTGCCCTACAGGGGAACACCGGGGAGCTGTTTTTT

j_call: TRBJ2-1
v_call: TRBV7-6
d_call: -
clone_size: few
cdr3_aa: CASSLEVSGPSSYNEQFF
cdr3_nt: TGTGCCAGCAGCTTAGAGGTATCAGGGCCAAGCTCCTACAATGAGCAGTTCTTC

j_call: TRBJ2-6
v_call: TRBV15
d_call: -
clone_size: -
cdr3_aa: CATQGLAGANVLTF
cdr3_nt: TGTGCCACCCAGGGGCTGGCTGGGGCCAACGTCCTGACTTTC

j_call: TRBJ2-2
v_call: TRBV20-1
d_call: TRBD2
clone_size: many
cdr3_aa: CSARAGGGFSGELFF
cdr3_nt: TGCAGTGCTAGAGCGGGGGGGGGGTTCTCCGGGGAGCTGTTTTTT

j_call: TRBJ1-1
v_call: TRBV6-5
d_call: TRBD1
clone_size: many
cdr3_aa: CASSPRTGRVYEAFF
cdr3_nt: TGTGCCAGCAGCCCCCGGACAGGGCGCGTTTATGAAGCTTTCTTT

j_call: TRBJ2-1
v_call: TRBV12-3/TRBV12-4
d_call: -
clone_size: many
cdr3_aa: CASRLGDEQFF
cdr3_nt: TGTGCCAGCAGACTCGGAGATGAGCAGTTCTTC

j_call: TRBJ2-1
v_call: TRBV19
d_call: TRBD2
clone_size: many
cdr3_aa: CAIPILAGTSMSSYNEQFF
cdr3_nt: TGTGCCATCCCCATCCTTGCTGGGACTAGCATGAGCTCCTACAATGAGCAGTTCTTC

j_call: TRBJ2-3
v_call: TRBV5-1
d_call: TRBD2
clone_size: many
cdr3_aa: CASSSGSGRGIDTQYF
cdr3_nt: TGCGCCAGCAGCTCCGGGAGCGGGAGGGGTATAGATACGCAGTATTTT

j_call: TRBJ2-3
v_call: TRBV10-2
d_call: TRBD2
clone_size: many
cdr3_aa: CASSETSGRDVLSTDTQYF
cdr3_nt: TGCGCCAGCAGTGAGACTAGCGGGAGAGATGTCTTGAGCACAGATACGCAGTATTTT

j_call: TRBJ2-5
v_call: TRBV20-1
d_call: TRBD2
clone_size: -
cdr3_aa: CSVTTSGGHRETQYF
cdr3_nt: TGCAGTGTTACTACTAGCGGGGGTCATAGGGAGACCCAGTACTTC

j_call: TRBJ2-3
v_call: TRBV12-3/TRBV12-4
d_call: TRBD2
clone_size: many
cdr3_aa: CASSLAGTNTQYF
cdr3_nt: TGTGCCAGCAGTTTAGCTGGGACTAATACGCAGTATTTT

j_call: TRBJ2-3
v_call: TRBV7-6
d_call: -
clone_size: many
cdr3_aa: CASSGGVADTQYF
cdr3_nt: TGTGCCAGCAGCGGAGGGGTCGCAGATACGCAGTATTTT

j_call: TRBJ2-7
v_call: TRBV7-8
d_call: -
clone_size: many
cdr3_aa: CASSSSRAQGREQYF
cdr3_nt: TGTGCCAGCAGCTCCTCCCGAGCACAGGGGAGGGAGCAGTACTTC

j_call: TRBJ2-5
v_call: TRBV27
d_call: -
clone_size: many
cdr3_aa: CASSAGTGAWETQYF
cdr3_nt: TGTGCCAGCAGTGCCGGGACTGGGGCCTGGGAGACCCAGTACTTC

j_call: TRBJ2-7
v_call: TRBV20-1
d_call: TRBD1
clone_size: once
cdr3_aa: CSARAGDRGKFGQYF
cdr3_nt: TGCAGTGCTAGGGCGGGGGACAGGGGAAAATTTGGGCAGTACTTC

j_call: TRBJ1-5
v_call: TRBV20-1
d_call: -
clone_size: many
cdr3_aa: CSARDQGEEQPQHF
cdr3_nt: TGCAGTGCTAGAGATCAAGGGGAGGAACAGCCCCAGCATTTT

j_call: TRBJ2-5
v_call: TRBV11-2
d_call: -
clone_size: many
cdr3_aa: CASTPARAYQETQYF
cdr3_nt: TGTGCCAGCACCCCAGCGCGGGCCTACCAAGAGACCCAGTACTTC

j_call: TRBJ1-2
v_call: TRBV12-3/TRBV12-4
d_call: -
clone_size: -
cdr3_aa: CASSWGQGTDGYTF
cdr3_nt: TGTGCCAGCAGTTGGGGCCAGGGTACAGACGGCTACACCTTC

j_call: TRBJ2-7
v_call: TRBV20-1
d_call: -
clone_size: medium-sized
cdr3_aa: CSASRDRDPYEQYF
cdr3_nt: TGCAGTGCTAGTAGGGACCGGGATCCCTACGAGCAGTACTTC

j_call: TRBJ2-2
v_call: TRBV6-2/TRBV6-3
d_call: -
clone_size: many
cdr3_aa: CASTTGAGELFF
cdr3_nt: TGTGCCAGCACAACGGGGGCCGGGGAGCTGTTTTTT

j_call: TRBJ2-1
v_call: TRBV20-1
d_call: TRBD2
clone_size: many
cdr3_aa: CSASAPRAGFYNEQFF
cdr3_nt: TGCAGTGCTAGTGCCCCTCGAGCGGGATTCTACAATGAGCAGTTCTTC

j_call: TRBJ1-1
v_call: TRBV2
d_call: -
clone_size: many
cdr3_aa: CASSDRAGDTEAFF
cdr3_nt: TGTGCCAGCAGTGACAGGGCCGGCGACACTGAAGCTTTCTTT